Listed here are 21 T cell receptor beta chains from one sample, sequenced in a study of shared clonotypes between healthy human individuals (TCRdb year 2020). Library prep was done by the immunoSEQ multiplex PCR assay. TCRdb carries this immuneACCESS record with in-frame sequences only. Its versions omit some clonotypes, under half of them owing to an unresolved V gene in the studies checked, with the rest unexplained. Here the sample has roughly 2.2 million clones; over 90% occur a single time. In total, the top ten clones hold approximately 0.4% of the sample. The sample was naive CD4+ T cells from PBMCs. Sample cell subset or site, as interpreted from the label and publication: CD45RA+ positively selected. All receptors derive from a man aged 18 to 30 in good health. Some clones in this sample may be carry-over from other donors' samples.

CDR3 DNA: TGTGCCAGCAGCGGCAGGAGCCCTGGGGCCAACGTCCTGACTTTC. It specifies CASSGRSPGANVLTF. This chain uses TRBV13 with TRBJ2-6; D gene uncertain. The CDR3 is made up of 15 amino acids. Looked up from germline, CDR1 is PRHDT and CDR2 is FYEKMQ (reference sequence). The V and J ends lost 5 bases and 2 bases respectively, with 10 bases between them. Complete variable domain (other parts from reference TRBV13 and TRBJ2-6): AAGVIQSPRHLIKEKRETATLKCYPIPRHDTVYWYQQGPGQDPQFLISFYEKMQSDKGSIPDRFSAQQFSDYHSELNMSSLELGDSALYFCASSGRSPGANVLTFGAGSRLTVL.

The CDR3 sequence: CASRRKEGGLYEQYF. CDR3 nucleotides: TGTGCCAGCAGAAGAAAGGAGGGGGGACTCTACGAGCAGTACTTC. The chain employs TRBV27 and TRBJ2-7, with D perhaps assigned TRBD1 or TRBD2 (6 bases each). Between the trimmed V and J ends, which lost 6 bases and 3 bases, there was a span of 18 bases. The germline CDR1 and CDR2 sequences are MNHEY and SMNVEV (reference sequence). The length of the CDR3 is 15 residues.

The chain employs TRBV7-2 and TRBJ2-1; the match to TRBD2 covers 12 bases. Germline assignment: CDR1 SGHTA and CDR2 FQGNSA. The CDR3 consists of 16 residues. With V trimmed by 5 bases and J by 5 bases, 7 bases remained unmatched. The CDR3 bases are TGTGCCAGCAGCACTAGGACTAGCGGGACAAACAATGAGCAGTTCTTC. It yields the protein CASSTRTSGTNNEQFF.

The CDR3 DNA reads TGTGCCAGCAGCGTAGCACCAGGTAAGGTCTACGAGCAGTACTTC. Amino acid sequence: CASSVAPGKVYEQYF. The genes are TRBV9 and TRBJ2-7; D remains ambiguous. CDR3 length: 15 amino acids. Trimming removed 0 bases at V and 3 bases at J, with 13 bases between. Germline V gene data show CDR1 as SGDLS and CDR2 as YYNGEE. Filled out from reference TRBV9 and TRBJ2-7, the complete variable domain reads DSGVTQTPKHLITATGQRVTLRCSPRSGDLSVYWYQQSLDQGLQFLIQYYNGEERAKGNILERFSAQQFPDLHSELNLSSLELGDSALYFCASSVAPGKVYEQYFGPGTRLTVT.

This rearrangement joins TRBV6-1 to TRBJ2-7; D possibly corresponds to TRBD1 (5 bases). Trimming pared 4 bases from V and 1 base from J, leaving 11 bases between. The CDR3 runs 14 residues. The germline CDR1 and CDR2 sequences are MNHNS and SASEGT. The CDR3 here is CASSVSGLSYEQYF. The CDR3 DNA is TGTGCCAGCAGTGTCTCAGGGTTATCCTACGAGCAGTACTTC.

The genes are TRBV19 and TRBJ1-2; D unclear. This CDR3 is built from 14 residues. With 3 bases removed from V and 8 bases from J, the gap between germline ends came to 16 bases. Looked up from germline, CDR1 is LNHDA and CDR2 is SQIVND (reference sequence). The CDR3 spells CASSIGWGARGYTF. DNA for the CDR3: TGTGCCAGTAGTATTGGTTGGGGAGCGCGCGGCTACACCTTC.

The chain uses TRBV19 and TRBJ1-1; a weak D match, TRBD1 (6 bases). Germline-derived CDR1 and CDR2 are LNHDA and SQIVND (reference sequence). Trimming left V 8 bases short and J 0 bases short, with 10 bases between. The CDR3 has 13 residues. CDR3 loop: CASRRGMNTEAFF. CDR3 nucleotides: TGTGCCAGTCGAAGGGGGATGAACACTGAAGCTTTCTTT.

A remark on this clone: Other DNA sequences in this specimen translate into the identical CDR3. The chain has TRBV6-5 and TRBJ2-5; tentatively, D is TRBD2 (5 bases). The V gene lost 3 bases and the J gene lost 5 bases, with 7 bases spanning the gap. CDR3 length: 12 amino acids. Looked up from germline, CDR1 is MNHEY and CDR2 is SVGAGI. CDR3 loop: CASSYSGETQYF. The DNA of the CDR3 is TGTGCCAGCAGTTATTCGGGGGAGACCCAGTACTTC.

The rearrangement links TRBV6-6 to TRBJ1-1; D perhaps matches TRBD1 (6 bases). V was clipped by 2 bases and J by 7 bases, with 14 bases between them. The germline V gene has CDR1 MNHNY and CDR2 SVGAGI (reference sequence). The CDR3 covers 14 residues. This chain's CDR3 is CASSYGGSAHEAFF. The CDR3 nucleotides read TGTGCCAGCAGTTACGGGGGCTCGGCCCATGAAGCTTTCTTT.

The V and J genes are TRBV27 and TRBJ2-7, with a weak D call TRBD1 (6 bases). Germline CDR1 MNHEY, CDR2 SMNVEV (reference sequence). The CDR3 length is 14 residues. Trimming pared 5 bases from V and 6 bases from J, leaving 17 bases between. CDR3 DNA sequence: TGTGCCAGCAGTCTAGACGACAGGTCTAGCGAGCAGTACTTC. Amino acid sequence: CASSLDDRSSEQYF.

This rearrangement joins TRBV6-1 to TRBJ2-5; 7 bases agree with TRBD1. J gave up 4 bases and V 4 bases, and 3 bases lay outside the gene matches. Germline values: CDR1 MNHNS, CDR2 SASEGT. The CDR3 is 13 amino acids. DNA of the CDR3: TGTGCCAGCAGTGCCAACAGGGGAGAGACCCAGTACTTC. Amino acids: CASSANRGETQYF.

The CDR3 protein is CASNGVYYGYTF. The CDR3 bases are TGTGCCAGCAATGGGGTATACTATGGCTACACCTTC. This chain links TRBV28 with TRBJ1-2, with D unresolved. The germline V and J ends were trimmed by 7 bases and 3 bases, with 9 bases remaining between them. Germline V lookup: CDR1 MDHEN, CDR2 SYDVKM. The CDR3 has 12 residues.

Note on this clone: This CDR3 is also generated by other DNA sequences in the sample. This sequence joins TRBV18 and TRBJ2-5; no firm D call. The CDR3 length is 13 residues. V was clipped by 1 base and J by 5 bases, with 8 bases between them. CDR1 KGHSH and CDR2 LQKENI come from the germline V gene. The CDR3 loop reads CASSPRREETQYF. For the CDR3, the DNA is TGTGCCAGCTCACCACGACGAGAGGAGACCCAGTACTTC.

The V gene is TRBV28, the J gene TRBJ2-7; the match to TRBD2 covers 10 bases. This CDR3 is 14 amino acids long. CDR1 is MDHEN, CDR2 SYDVKM, per germline. J gave up 3 bases and V 5 bases, and 4 bases lay outside the gene matches. This CDR3 is CASSLSSGSYEQYF. The DNA of the CDR3 is TGTGCCAGCAGTCTGTCTAGCGGGAGCTACGAGCAGTACTTC.

This chain uses TRBV4-3 with TRBJ2-7; TRBD2 aligns across 9 bases. Germline-derived CDR1 and CDR2 are LGHNA and YSLEER. The CDR3 sequence is 14 residues long. After removal of 5 bases from V and 2 bases from J, the junction contained 4 bases not matched to a gene. CDR3 sequence: CASSWSSGTYEQYF. The CDR3 coding sequence is TGCGCCAGCAGCTGGTCTAGCGGGACCTACGAGCAGTACTTC.

The J gene is TRBJ1-6, the V gene TRBV6-6, with 7 bases fitting TRBD1. Germline V gene data show CDR1 as MNHNY and CDR2 as SVGAGI (reference sequence). The CDR3 runs 14 residues. The V and J ends lost 4 bases and 7 bases, in that order; junction bases with no gene match: 4. The CDR3 nucleotides read TGTGCCAGCAGTTCGTCAGGGGGGAATTCACCCCTCCACTTT. Amino acids: CASSSSGGNSPLHF.

V is TRBV6-5 and J is TRBJ2-7; D gene uncertain. Trimming took 8 bases from V and 1 from J, leaving 12 bases between them. The CDR3 length is 13 residues. In germline, CDR1 is MNHEY, CDR2 SVGAGI. The CDR3 DNA reads TGTGCCAGCCGCCCTCTCGCGTCCTACGAGCAGTACTTC. It yields the protein CASRPLASYEQYF.

This chain connects TRBV2 to TRBJ2-1; 14 nucleotides match TRBD2. V was clipped by 7 bases and J by 10 bases; unmatched bases: 9. There are 15 residues in the CDR3. Germline CDR1 and CDR2: SNHLY and FYNNEI. The CDR3 region is CASTETSGRVGEQFF. CDR3 nucleotide sequence: TGTGCCAGCACCGAGACTAGCGGGAGGGTTGGGGAGCAGTTCTTC.

In the case of this clone: Other DNA sequences in the same sample also yield this CDR3. The chain recombines TRBV5-1 with TRBJ2-1; TRBD1 might be the D (5 bases). Trimming stripped 0 bases from V and 2 bases from J, with 12 bases between. The CDR3 has 16 residues. In germline, CDR1 is SGHRS, CDR2 YFSETQ. CDR3 region: CASSLAGSGAYNEQFF. CDR3 coding DNA: TGCGCCAGCAGCTTGGCAGGGTCCGGTGCCTACAATGAGCAGTTCTTC.

The rearrangement uses TRBV7-6 and TRBJ2-5; D perhaps matches TRBD2 (5 bases). The CDR3 sequence is 16 residues long. The ends were cut back, 1 base at V and 4 bases at J, with 16 bases in the middle. Per germline, CDR1 SGHVS and CDR2 FNYEAQ. The CDR3 DNA follows: TGTGCCAGCAGCTTAGGCGCGGGTGGAGTGGGAGAGACCCAGTACTTC. It encodes CASSLGAGGVGETQYF.

The DNA of the CDR3 is TGTGCCAGCAGTTCGACTAGCTCAGGGGAGACCCAGTACTTC. It encodes CASSSTSSGETQYF. The genes are TRBV28 and TRBJ2-5, with 7 bases fitting TRBD2. Per germline, CDR1 MDHEN and CDR2 SYDVKM. Germline trimming cut 4 bases from V and 5 bases from J; bases unmatched to any gene: 7. The CDR3 contains 14 residues.